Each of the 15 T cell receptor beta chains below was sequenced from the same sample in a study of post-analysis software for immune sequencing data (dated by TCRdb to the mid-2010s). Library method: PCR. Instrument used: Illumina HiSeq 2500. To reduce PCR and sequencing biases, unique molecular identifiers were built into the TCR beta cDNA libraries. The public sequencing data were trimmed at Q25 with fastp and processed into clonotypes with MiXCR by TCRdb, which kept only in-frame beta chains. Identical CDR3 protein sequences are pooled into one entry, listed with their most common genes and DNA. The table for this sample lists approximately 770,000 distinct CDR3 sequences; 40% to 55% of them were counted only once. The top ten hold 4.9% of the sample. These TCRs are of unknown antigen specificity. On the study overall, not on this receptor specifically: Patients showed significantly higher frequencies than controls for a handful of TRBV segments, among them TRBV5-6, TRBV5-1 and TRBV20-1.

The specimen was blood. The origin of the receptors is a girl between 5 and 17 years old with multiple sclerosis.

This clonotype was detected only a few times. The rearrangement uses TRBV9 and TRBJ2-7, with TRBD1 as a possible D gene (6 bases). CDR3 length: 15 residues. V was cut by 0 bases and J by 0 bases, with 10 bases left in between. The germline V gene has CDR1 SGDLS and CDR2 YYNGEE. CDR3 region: CASSVGQANSYEQYF. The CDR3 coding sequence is TGTGCCAGCAGCGTAGGACAGGCCAACTCCTACGAGCAGTACTTC. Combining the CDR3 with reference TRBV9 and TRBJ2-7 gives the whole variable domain DSGVTQTPKHLITATGQRVTLRCSPRSGDLSVYWYQQSLDQGLQFLIQYYNGEERAKGNILERFSAQQFPDLHSELNLSSLELGDSALYFCASSVGQANSYEQYFGPGTRLTVT.

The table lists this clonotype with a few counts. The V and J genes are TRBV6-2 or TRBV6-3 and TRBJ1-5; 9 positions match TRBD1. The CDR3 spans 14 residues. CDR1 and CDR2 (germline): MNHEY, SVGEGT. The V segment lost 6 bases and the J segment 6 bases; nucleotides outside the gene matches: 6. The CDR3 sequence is CASRTTGGLQPQHF. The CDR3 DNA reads TGTGCCAGCAGAACAACAGGGGGCCTTCAGCCCCAGCATTTT.

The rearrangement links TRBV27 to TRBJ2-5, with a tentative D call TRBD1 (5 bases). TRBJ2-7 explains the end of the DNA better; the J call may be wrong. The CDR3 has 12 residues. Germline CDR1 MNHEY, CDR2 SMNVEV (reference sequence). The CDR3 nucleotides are TGTGCCAGCAGTCGCCAGGGCCGCGAGCAGTACTTC. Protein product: CASSRQGREQYF.

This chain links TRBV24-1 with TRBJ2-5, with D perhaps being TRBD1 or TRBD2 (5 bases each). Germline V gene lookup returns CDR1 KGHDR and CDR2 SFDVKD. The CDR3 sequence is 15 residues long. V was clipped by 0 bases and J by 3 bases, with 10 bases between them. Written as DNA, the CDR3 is TGTGCCACCAGTGATTTGATCGGGACCAAAGAGACCCAGTACTTC. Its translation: CATSDLIGTKETQYF.

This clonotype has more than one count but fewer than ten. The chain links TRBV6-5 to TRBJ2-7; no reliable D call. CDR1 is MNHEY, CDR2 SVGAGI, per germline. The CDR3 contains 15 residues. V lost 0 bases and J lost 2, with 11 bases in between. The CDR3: CASSYSVDPTYEQYF. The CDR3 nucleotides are TGTGCCAGCAGTTACTCGGTGGATCCTACCTACGAGCAGTACTTC.

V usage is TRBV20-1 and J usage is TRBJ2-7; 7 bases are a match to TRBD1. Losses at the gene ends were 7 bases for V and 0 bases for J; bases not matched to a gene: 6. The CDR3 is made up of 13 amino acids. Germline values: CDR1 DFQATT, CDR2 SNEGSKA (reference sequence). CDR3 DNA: TGCAGTGTTACGACAGGGCGCTCCTACGAGCAGTACTTC. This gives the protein CSVTTGRSYEQYF.

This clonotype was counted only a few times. Here the CDR3 reads CASSLETFSSENIQYF. The CDR3 region has the DNA TGCGCCAGCAGCTTGGAGACCTTTTCGAGCGAAAACATTCAGTACTTC. This chain connects TRBV5-1 to TRBJ2-4; D call uncertain. This CDR3 comprises 16 residues. Trimming removed 0 bases from V and 5 bases from J, with 15 bases in between. Looked up from germline, CDR1 is SGHRS and CDR2 is YFSETQ.

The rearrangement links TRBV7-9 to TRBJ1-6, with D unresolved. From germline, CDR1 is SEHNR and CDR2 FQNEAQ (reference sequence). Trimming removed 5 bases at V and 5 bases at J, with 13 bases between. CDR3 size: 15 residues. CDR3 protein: CASSESGNHNSPLHF. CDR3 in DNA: TGTGCCAGCAGCGAGTCCGGGAACCATAATTCACCCCTCCACTTT.

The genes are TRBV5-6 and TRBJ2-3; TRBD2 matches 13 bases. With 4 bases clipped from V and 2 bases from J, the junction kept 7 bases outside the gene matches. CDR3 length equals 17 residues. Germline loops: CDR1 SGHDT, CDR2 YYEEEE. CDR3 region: CASSQLAGGPHTDTQYF. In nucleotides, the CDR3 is TGTGCCAGCAGCCAACTAGCGGGAGGGCCGCACACAGATACGCAGTATTTT.

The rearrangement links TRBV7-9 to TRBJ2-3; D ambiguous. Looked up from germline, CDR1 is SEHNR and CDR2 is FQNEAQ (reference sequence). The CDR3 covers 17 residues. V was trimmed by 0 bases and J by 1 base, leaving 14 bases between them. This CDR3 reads CASSLASTTPGTDTQYF. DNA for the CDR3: TGTGCCAGCAGCTTAGCGTCCACGACCCCTGGCACAGATACGCAGTATTTT.

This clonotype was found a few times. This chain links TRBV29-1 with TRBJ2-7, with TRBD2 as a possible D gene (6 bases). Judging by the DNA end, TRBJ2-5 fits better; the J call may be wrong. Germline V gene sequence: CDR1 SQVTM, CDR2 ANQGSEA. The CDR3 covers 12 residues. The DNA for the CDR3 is TGCAGCGTTGTGGGGGGAGTCCCGACCCAGTACTTC. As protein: CSVVGGVPTQYF.

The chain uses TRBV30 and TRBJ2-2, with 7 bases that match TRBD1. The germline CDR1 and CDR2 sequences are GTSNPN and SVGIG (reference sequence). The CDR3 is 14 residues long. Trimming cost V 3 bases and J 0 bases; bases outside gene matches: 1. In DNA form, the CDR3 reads TGTGCCTGGAGGGGACAGCCGAACACCGGGGAGCTGTTTTTT. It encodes CAWRGQPNTGELFF.

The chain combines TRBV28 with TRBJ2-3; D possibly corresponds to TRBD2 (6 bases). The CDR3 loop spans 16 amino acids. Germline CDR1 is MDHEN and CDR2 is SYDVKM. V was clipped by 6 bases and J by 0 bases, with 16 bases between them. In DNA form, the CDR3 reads TGTGCCAGCAGCGGCCCCCGAGGACTAAGCACAGATACGCAGTATTTT. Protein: CASSGPRGLSTDTQYF.

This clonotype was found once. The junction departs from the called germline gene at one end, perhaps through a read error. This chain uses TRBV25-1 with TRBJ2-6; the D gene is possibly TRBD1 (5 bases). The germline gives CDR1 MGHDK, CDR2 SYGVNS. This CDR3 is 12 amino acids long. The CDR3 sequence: CASNIGANVRTF. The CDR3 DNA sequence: TGTGCCAGCAATATTGGGGCCAACGTCCGGACTTTC.

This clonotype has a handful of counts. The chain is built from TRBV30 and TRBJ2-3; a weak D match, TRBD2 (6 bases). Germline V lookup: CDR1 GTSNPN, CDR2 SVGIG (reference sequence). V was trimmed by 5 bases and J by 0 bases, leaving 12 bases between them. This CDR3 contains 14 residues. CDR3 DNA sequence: TGTGCCTGGTCTAGCGTATCTAGCACAGATACGCAGTATTTT. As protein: CAWSSVSSTDTQYF. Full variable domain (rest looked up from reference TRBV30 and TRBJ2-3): SQTIHQWPATLVQPVGSPLSLECTVEGTSNPNLYWYRQAAGRGLQLLFYSVGIGQISSEVPQNLSASRPQDRQFILSSKKLLLSDSGFYLCAWSSVSSTDTQYFGPGTRLTVL.